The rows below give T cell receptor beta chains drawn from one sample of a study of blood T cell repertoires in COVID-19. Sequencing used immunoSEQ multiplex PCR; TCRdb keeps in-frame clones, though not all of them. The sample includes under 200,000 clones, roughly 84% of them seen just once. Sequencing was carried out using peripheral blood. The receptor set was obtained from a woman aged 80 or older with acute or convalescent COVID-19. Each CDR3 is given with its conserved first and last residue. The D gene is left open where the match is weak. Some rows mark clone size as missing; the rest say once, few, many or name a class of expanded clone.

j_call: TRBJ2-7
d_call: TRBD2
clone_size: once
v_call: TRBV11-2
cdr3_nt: TGTGCCAGCAGCTTTATAGCGGGATCGGTAGGTGAGCAGTACTTC
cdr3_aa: CASSFIAGSVGEQYF

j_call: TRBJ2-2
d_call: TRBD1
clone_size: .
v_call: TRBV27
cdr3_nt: TGTGCCAGCAGCCCCGGCGCAGGAAGGGGGCCGGTGAGGACCGGGGAGCTGTTTTTT
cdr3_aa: CASSPGAGRGPVRTGELFF

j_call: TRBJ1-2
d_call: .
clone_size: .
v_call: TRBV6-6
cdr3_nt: TGTGCCAGCAGTTATTTAGGGGGGGACTATGGCTACACCTTC
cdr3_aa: CASSYLGGDYGYTF

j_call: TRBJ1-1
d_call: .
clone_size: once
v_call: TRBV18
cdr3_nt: TGTGCCAGCTCATACGGACAGCCGAACACTGAAGCTTTCTTT
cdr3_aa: CASSYGQPNTEAFF

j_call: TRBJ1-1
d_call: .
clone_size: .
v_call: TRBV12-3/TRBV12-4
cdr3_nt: TGTGCCAGCAGGACAAACACTGAAGCTTTCTTT
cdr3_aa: CASRTNTEAFF

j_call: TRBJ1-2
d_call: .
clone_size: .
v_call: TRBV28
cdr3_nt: TGTGCCAGCAGCGAGGCTAACTATGGCTACACCTTC
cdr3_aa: CASSEANYGYTF

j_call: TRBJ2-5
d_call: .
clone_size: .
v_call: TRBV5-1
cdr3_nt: TGCGCCAGCAGCTTGGGTCAGAGGGAGACCCAGTACTTC
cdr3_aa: CASSLGQRETQYF

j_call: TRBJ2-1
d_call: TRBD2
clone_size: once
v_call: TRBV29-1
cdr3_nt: TGCAGCGTTGAGGCGGGAGGGCACAATGAGCAGTTCTTC
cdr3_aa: CSVEAGGHNEQFF

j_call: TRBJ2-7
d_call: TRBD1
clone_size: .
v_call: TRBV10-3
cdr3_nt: TGTGCCATCATGGGGGACAGGCCCTACGAGCAGTACTTC
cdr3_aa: CAIMGDRPYEQYF

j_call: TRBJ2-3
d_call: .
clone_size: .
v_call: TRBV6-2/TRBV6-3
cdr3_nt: TGTGCCAGCAGTTACCTGGGGGGTTTTGATTTTGCGGTAACCACAGATACGCAGTATTTT
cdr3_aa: CASSYLGGFDFAVTTDTQYF

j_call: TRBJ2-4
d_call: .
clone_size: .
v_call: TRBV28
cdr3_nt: TGTGCCAGCAGTCTTACCGGACGGTCCACCGGGGACATTCAGTACTTC
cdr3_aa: CASSLTGRSTGDIQYF

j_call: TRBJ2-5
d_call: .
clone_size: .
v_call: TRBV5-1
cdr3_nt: TGCGCCAGCAGCTCGGCTGAGGGGGAGGGAGAGACCCAGTACTTC
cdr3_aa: CASSSAEGEGETQYF

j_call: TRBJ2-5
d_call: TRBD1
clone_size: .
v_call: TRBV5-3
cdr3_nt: TGTGCCAGAAGCCAGACGCGGGACAGGGATGGGACCCAGTACTTC
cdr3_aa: CARSQTRDRDGTQYF

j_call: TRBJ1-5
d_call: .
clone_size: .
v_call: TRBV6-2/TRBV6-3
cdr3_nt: TGTGCCAGCAGTCCCGCGGGGATAAATCAGCCCCAGCATTTT
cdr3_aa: CASSPAGINQPQHF

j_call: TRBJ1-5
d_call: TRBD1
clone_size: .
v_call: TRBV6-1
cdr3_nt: TGTGCCAGCAAGGAAGCAGGGGGCGCGGGGTTTAGCAATCAGCCCCAGCATTTT
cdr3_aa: CASKEAGGAGFSNQPQHF

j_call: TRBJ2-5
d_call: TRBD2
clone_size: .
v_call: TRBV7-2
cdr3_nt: TGTGCCAGCAGCTCTATGCGGGAGGCCCAAGAGACCCAGTACTTC
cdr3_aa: CASSSMREAQETQYF

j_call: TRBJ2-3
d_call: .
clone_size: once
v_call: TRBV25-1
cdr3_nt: TGTGCCAGCAGCAGATGGGAGGGGGCAGATACGCAGTATTTT
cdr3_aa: CASSRWEGADTQYF

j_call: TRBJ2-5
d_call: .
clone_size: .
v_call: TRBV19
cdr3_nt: TGTGCCAGTAGTATTCGCGGCGGGACGGAGACCCAGTACTTC
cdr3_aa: CASSIRGGTETQYF

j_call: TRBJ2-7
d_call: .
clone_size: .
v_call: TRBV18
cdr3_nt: TGTGCCAGCTCACCGTGGACTGCTTACGAGCAGTACTTC
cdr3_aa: CASSPWTAYEQYF

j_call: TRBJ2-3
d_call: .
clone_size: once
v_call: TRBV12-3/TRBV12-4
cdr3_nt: TGTGCCAGCAGCCCAGGGCTGGTGGATACGCAGTATTTT
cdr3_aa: CASSPGLVDTQYF

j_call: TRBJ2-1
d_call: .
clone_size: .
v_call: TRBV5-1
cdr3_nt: TGCGCCAGCAGCCTCCCACCCCTTACTTACGAGCAGTTCTTC
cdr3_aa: CASSLPPLTYEQFF

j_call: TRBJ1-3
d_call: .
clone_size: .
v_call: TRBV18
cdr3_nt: TGTGCCAGCTCACCCCGGACAGTTACTGGAAACACCATATATTTT
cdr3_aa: CASSPRTVTGNTIYF

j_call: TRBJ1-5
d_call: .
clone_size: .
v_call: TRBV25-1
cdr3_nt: TGTGCCAGCAGTGAAGGAGGGTACTGGCAGCCCCAGCATTTT
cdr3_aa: CASSEGGYWQPQHF

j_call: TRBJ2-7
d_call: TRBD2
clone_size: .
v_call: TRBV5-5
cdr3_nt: TGTGCCAGCAGCTTGGGGCTAGCGGCTTCCTACGAGCAGTACTTC
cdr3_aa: CASSLGLAASYEQYF

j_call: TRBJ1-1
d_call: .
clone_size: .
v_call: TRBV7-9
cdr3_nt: TGTGCCAGCAGCTTCGGGGGTGACACTGAAGCTTTCTTT
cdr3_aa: CASSFGGDTEAFF

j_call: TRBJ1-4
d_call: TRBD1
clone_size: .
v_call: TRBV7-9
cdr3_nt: TGTGCCAGCTTCAGGGGGGAAGGAGAAAAACTGTTTTTT
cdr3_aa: CASFRGEGEKLFF

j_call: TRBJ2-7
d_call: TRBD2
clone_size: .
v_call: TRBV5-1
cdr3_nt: TGCGCCAGCAGCTTACGTTCTAGCGGACAACCCTACGAGCAGTACTTC
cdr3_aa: CASSLRSSGQPYEQYF

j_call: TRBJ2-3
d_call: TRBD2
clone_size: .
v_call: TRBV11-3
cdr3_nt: TGTGCCAGCAGCAGAAAAAGGACTAGCGGGACCACAGATACGCAGTATTTT
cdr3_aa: CASSRKRTSGTTDTQYF

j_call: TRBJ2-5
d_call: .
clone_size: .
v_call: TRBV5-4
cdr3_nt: TGTGCCAGCAGCCGAGGACAGGGAGGGGAGACCCAGTACTTC
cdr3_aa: CASSRGQGGETQYF

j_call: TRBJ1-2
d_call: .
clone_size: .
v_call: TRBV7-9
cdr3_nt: TGTGCCAGCAGCTCGCGGGGCGTATCGTTCTATGGCTACACCTTC
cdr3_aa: CASSSRGVSFYGYTF

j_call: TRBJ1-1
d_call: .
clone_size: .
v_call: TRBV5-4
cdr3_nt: TGTGCCAGCAGGATGTTAACGGACACTGAAGCTTTCTTT
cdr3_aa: CASRMLTDTEAFF

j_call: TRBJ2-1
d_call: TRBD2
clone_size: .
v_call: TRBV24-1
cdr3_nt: TGTGCCACCAGTGATGCGGGAGCCACCTACAATGAGCAGTTCTTC
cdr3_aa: CATSDAGATYNEQFF

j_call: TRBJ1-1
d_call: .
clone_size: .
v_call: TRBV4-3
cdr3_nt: TGCGCCAGCAGTCGTAATGGGGGAGGGGAGACTGAAGCTTTCTTT
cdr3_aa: CASSRNGGGETEAFF

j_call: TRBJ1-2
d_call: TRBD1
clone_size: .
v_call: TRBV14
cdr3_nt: TGTGCCAGCAGCCGGGGGACAGGGGATGATGGCTACACCTTC
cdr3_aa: CASSRGTGDDGYTF

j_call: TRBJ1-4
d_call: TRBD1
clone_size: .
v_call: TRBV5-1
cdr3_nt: TGCGCCAGCAGCCCGAGGACAGGGGTTGAAAAACTGTTTTTT
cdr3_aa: CASSPRTGVEKLFF

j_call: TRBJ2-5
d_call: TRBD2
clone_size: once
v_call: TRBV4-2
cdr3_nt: TGTGCCAGCAGCCAAACCCTAGCGGGAGGGCCAGGGGAGACCCAGTACTTC
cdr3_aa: CASSQTLAGGPGETQYF

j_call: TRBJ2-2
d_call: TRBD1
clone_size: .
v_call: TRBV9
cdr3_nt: TGTGCCAGCAGCGGGTCGACAGGGGCGAACACCGGGGAGCTGTTTTTT
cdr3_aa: CASSGSTGANTGELFF

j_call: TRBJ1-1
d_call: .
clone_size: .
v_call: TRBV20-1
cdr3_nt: TGCAGTGCTAGGACAGGTACTGAAGCTTTCTTT
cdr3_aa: CSARTGTEAFF

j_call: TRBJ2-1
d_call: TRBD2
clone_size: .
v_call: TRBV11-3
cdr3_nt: TGTGCCAGCAGCTTAGGTGGAGGACTAGCGGGAGACAATGAGCAGTTCTTC
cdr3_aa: CASSLGGGLAGDNEQFF

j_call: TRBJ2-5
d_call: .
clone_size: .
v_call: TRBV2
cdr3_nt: TGTGCCAGCAGTGTTGATAGCAAAGAGACCCAGTACTTC
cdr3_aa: CASSVDSKETQYF

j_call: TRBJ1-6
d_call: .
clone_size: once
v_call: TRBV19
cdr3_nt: TGTGCCAGCAGCGGGACTGATAATTCACCCCTCCACTTT
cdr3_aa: CASSGTDNSPLHF

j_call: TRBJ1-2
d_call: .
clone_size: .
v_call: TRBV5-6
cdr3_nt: TGTGCCAGCAGCTCCGCCGAGGGCTCCCCTAAGGGTGGCTACACCTTC
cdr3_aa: CASSSAEGSPKGGYTF

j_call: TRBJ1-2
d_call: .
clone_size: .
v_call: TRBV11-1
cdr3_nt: TGTGCCAGCAGCTTTAGCGGGTATGGCTACACCTTC
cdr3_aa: CASSFSGYGYTF

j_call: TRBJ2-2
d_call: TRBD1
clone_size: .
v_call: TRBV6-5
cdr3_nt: TGTGCCAGCAGTTTCCGACAGGGACCTAACACCGGGGAGCTGTTTTTT
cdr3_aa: CASSFRQGPNTGELFF

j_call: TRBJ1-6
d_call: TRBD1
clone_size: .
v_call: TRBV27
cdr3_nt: TGTGCCAGCAGTTTATCCACTAGCCGACAGGGACTTTCACCCCTCCACTTT
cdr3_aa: CASSLSTSRQGLSPLHF

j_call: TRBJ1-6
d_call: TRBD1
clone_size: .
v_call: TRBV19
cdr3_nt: TGTGCCAGTAAGGCGCCGGGACAGGGGAATTCACCCCTCCACTTT
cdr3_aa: CASKAPGQGNSPLHF

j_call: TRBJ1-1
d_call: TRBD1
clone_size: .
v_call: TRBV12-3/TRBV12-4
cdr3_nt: TGTGCCAGCAGCGACAGGGGTGTCACTGAAGCTTTCTTT
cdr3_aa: CASSDRGVTEAFF

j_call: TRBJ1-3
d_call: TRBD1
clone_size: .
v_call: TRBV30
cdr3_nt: TGTGCCTGGAGAAGGACAGGGGCGTGGGACACCATATATTTT
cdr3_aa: CAWRRTGAWDTIYF

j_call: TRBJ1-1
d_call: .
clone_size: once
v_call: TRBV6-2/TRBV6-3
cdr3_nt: TGTGCCAGCAGTTCGGGGGGATTGAACACTGAAGCTTTCTTT
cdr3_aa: CASSSGGLNTEAFF

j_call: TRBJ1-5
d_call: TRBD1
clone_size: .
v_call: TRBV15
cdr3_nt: TGTGCCACCAGCAGGACCGGGACAGCCACCAATCAGCCCCAGCATTTT
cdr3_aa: CATSRTGTATNQPQHF

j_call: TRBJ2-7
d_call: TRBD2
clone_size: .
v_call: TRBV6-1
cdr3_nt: TGTGCCAGCAGTGAATTTTTAGCGGGCTACTCCTACGAGCAGTACTTC
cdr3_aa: CASSEFLAGYSYEQYF

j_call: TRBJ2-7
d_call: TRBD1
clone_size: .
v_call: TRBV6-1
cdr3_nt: TGTGCCAGCAGTGACACAGGGGGATCCTACGAGCAGTACTTC
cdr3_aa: CASSDTGGSYEQYF

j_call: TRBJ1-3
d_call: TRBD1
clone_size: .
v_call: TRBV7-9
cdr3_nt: TGTGCCAGCAGCCAAGGGACAGCCGGAAACACCATATATTTT
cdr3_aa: CASSQGTAGNTIYF

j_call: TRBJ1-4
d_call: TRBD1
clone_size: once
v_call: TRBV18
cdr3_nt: TGTGCCAGCTCACTAAGGGGGCGCGCAGAAAAACTGTTTTTT
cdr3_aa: CASSLRGRAEKLFF

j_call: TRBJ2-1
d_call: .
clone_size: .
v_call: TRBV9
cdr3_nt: TGTGCCAGCAGCCCGGGGTATAATGAGCAGTTCTTC
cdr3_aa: CASSPGYNEQFF

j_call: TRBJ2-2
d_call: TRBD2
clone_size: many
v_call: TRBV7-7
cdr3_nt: TGTGCTAGCAGCTTCAACATACCGGGACTAGCGGGAGGGCCGACAGCCGGGGAGCTGTTTTTT
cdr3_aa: CASSFNIPGLAGGPTAGELFF

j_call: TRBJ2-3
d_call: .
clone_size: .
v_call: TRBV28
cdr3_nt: TGTGCCAGCACCCTATCGGCGGCTAGCACAGATACGCAGTATTTT
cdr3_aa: CASTLSAASTDTQYF

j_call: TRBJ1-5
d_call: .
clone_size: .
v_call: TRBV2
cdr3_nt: TGTGCCAGCTCAGGGGATCAGCCCCAGCATTTT
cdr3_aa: CASSGDQPQHF

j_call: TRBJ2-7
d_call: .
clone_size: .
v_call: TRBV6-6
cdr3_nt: TGTGCCAGCAGTTCCTACACAGGTACCCCCCGTTACGAGCAGTACTTC
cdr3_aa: CASSSYTGTPRYEQYF